Below are 18 T cell receptor beta chains sequenced from a single sample in a study of identifying expanded T cells in peripheral blood. Repertoires were generated with immunoSEQ multiplex PCR, while TCRdb's copy carries only in-frame clones and drops some. The sample includes about 98,000 clones, roughly 88% of them seen just once. Specimen: blood. The receptors shown here come from a person between 18 and 75 years old in good health.

This chain connects TRBV30 to TRBJ2-5; no firm D call. The CDR3 is 13 amino acids. Trimming stripped 8 bases from V and 2 bases from J, with 15 bases between. From germline, CDR1 is GTSNPN and CDR2 SVGIG (reference sequence). CDR3 region: CAGSRSTQETQYF. CDR3 nucleotide sequence: TGTGCCGGGTCGCGCAGCACACAAGAGACCCAGTACTTC.

J is TRBJ2-5 and V is TRBV9, with D hard to call. The CDR3 loop spans 14 amino acids. The V end lost 0 bases, the J end lost 5 bases, and 11 bases lay between the germline ends. Germline V CDR1 and CDR2: SGDLS, YYNGEE. The CDR3 here is CASSVGSFRETQYF. As DNA, the CDR3 is TGTGCCAGCAGCGTAGGGAGTTTTCGGGAGACCCAGTACTTC.

The chain is built from TRBV4-2 and TRBJ1-4, with a weak D call TRBD1 (6 bases). Germline CDR1 reads LGHNA; CDR2 reads YNFKEQ. V was shortened by 0 bases and J by 4 bases, with 12 bases between the two germline ends. CDR3 length: 16 residues. CDR3 DNA sequence: TGTGCCAGCAGCCAAGATGAGGACAGCCTTAATGAAAAACTGTTTTTT. Its translation is CASSQDEDSLNEKLFF.

This clone occurred a few times. This chain uses TRBV5-1 with TRBJ2-2; D is possibly TRBD1 or TRBD2 (5 bases each). This CDR3 contains 13 residues. V was shortened by 4 bases and J by 4 bases, with 8 bases between the two germline ends. Germline lookup yields CDR1 SGHRS and CDR2 YFSETQ. CDR3 sequence: CASSRGVTGELFF. For the CDR3, the DNA is TGCGCCAGCAGCCGAGGGGTCACCGGGGAGCTGTTTTTT. The full variable domain, rest sourced from reference TRBV5-1 and TRBJ2-2, is KAGVTQTPRYLIKTRGQQVTLSCSPISGHRSVSWYQQTPGQGLQFLFEYFSETQRNKGNFPGRFSGRQFSNSRSEMNVSTLELGDSALYLCASSRGVTGELFFGEGSRLTVL.

This clone was seen a single time. The chain couples TRBV5-1 to TRBJ2-7; 7 nucleotides align to TRBD2. Germline V CDR1 and CDR2: SGHRS, YFSETQ. The ends lost 3 bases at V and 6 bases at J; junction bases unmatched: 9. There are 14 residues in the CDR3. The DNA for the CDR3 is TGCGCCAGCAGCTGGGAGGGGCCCCGGGGCGAGCAGTACTTC. This sequence encodes CASSWEGPRGEQYF. The variable domain in full, with the rest retrieved from reference TRBV5-1 and TRBJ2-7, is KAGVTQTPRYLIKTRGQQVTLSCSPISGHRSVSWYQQTPGQGLQFLFEYFSETQRNKGNFPGRFSGRQFSNSRSEMNVSTLELGDSALYLCASSWEGPRGEQYFGPGTRLTVT.

Note on this clone: The identical CDR3 is also encoded by other nucleotide sequences in the sample. The chain joins TRBV5-1 to TRBJ2-5; tentatively, D is TRBD1 (6 bases). Germline loops: CDR1 SGHRS, CDR2 YFSETQ. The CDR3 covers 14 residues. Trimming left V 0 bases short and J 2 bases short, with 8 bases between. The CDR3, as DNA: TGCGCCAGCAGCTTGGCCGGGACACAAGAGACCCAGTACTTC. This translates into CASSLAGTQETQYF.

The CDR3 region is CASSPTSGRIYEQYF. The CDR3 DNA reads as TGTGCCAGCAGCCCGACTAGCGGGAGAATTTACGAGCAGTACTTC. The V gene is TRBV7-9, the J gene TRBJ2-7, with 12 bases fitting TRBD2. Losses at the gene ends were 5 bases for V and 4 bases for J; bases not matched to a gene: 6. Germline V gene data show CDR1 as SEHNR and CDR2 as FQNEAQ (reference sequence). This CDR3 has 15 residues.

Concerning this clone: At one end the junction does not follow the germline gene, possibly because of a read error. This chain uses TRBV29-1 with TRBJ1-3; 7 bases align to TRBD1. Germline V gene data show CDR1 as SQVTM and CDR2 as ANQGSEA. The CDR3 is 14 residues long. The DNA of the CDR3 is TGCAGCGTGGAAGACAGGGCTCCGGGAAACACCATATATTTT. Its translation: CSVEDRAPGNTIYF. The full variable domain, rest sourced from reference TRBV29-1 and TRBJ1-3, is SAVISQKPSRDICQRGTSLTIQCQVDSQVTMMFWYRQQPGQSLTLIATANQGSEATYESGFVIDKFPISRPNLTFSTLTVSNMSPEDSSIYLCSVEDRAPGNTIYFGEGSWLTVV.

CDR3 sequence reads: CASSTYSGVKEQFF. CDR3 sequence (DNA): TGTGCCAGTAGTACCTACTCAGGGGTTAAGGAGCAGTTCTTC. The gene calls are TRBV19 and TRBJ2-1; tentative D call: TRBD1 (6 bases). Germline-derived CDR1 and CDR2 are LNHDA and SQIVND (reference sequence). Trimming took 4 bases from V and 10 from J, leaving 17 bases between them. The CDR3 has 14 residues. Full variable domain (missing parts from reference TRBV19 and TRBJ2-1): DGGITQSPKYLFRKEGQNVTLSCEQNLNHDAMYWYRQDPGQGLRLIYYSQIVNDFQKGDIAEGYSVSREKKESFPLTVTSAQKNPTAFYLCASSTYSGVKEQFFGPGTRLTVL.

V gene TRBV7-3 combines with J gene TRBJ2-5, with D maybe TRBD2 (6 bases). The CDR3 length is 15 residues. V was clipped by 0 bases and J by 1 base, with 9 bases between them. Germline V gene sequence: CDR1 SGHTA, CDR2 FQGTGA. CDR3 residues: CASSLTLGGQETQYF. The CDR3 bases are TGTGCCAGCAGCTTAACGCTGGGGGGCCAAGAGACCCAGTACTTC.

The chain employs TRBV5-4 and TRBJ1-2; 9 bases agree with TRBD1. Looked up from germline, CDR1 is SGHNT and CDR2 is YYREEE (reference sequence). Trimming at V came to 4 bases and at J to 4 bases, leaving 17 bases not matched to a gene. The CDR3 totals 18 residues. CDR3 in amino acids: CASSLWVGTQGASYGYTF. The CDR3 bases are TGTGCCAGCAGCCTATGGGTGGGGACACAGGGGGCCTCCTATGGCTACACCTTC.

This chain uses TRBV10-3 with TRBJ1-2; TRBD1 matches 9 bases. The CDR3 spans 15 residues. Germline CDR1 and CDR2: ENHRY and SYGVKD. With V trimmed by 6 bases and J by 1 base, 6 bases remained unmatched. CDR3: CAISAGTGLNYGYTF. In nucleotides, the CDR3 is TGTGCCATCAGCGCCGGGACAGGGCTTAACTATGGCTACACCTTC.

J is TRBJ1-1 and V is TRBV29-1; D uncertain. The germline CDR1 and CDR2 sequences are SQVTM and ANQGSEA. V lost 0 bases to trimming and J lost 4 bases, with 12 bases between them. CDR3 length: 14 amino acids. The CDR3 coding sequence is TGCAGCGTTGAAGATCCGCGGGGAGGCACTGAAGCTTTCTTT. Its translation: CSVEDPRGGTEAFF.

The genes are TRBV7-2 and TRBJ1-1; no firm D call. The CDR3 extends over 14 amino acids. The V gene lost 2 bases and the J gene lost 1 base, with 8 bases spanning the gap. From germline, CDR1 is SGHTA and CDR2 FQGNSA. CDR3 bases: TGTGCCAGCAGCTTATCGACAAGGAACACTGAAGCTTTCTTT. Translating it yields CASSLSTRNTEAFF.

The chain combines TRBV30 with TRBJ1-1; D may be TRBD1 (6 bases). Germline CDR1 reads GTSNPN; CDR2 reads SVGIG (reference sequence). Between the trimmed V and J ends, which lost 5 bases and 5 bases, there was a span of 18 bases. This CDR3 is built from 14 residues. The CDR3 loop reads CAWSNTGRGTEAFF. DNA of the CDR3: TGTGCCTGGTCGAATACAGGGAGAGGGACTGAAGCTTTCTTT.

The chain is built from TRBV5-1 and TRBJ2-3; 9 nucleotides match TRBD2. The CDR3 consists of 17 residues. J gave up 2 bases and V 0 bases, and 7 bases lay outside the gene matches. The germline gives CDR1 SGHRS, CDR2 YFSETQ. The DNA of the CDR3 is TGCGCCAGCAGCTTGGAGGTACTAGCGGGCCCCACAGATACGCAGTATTTT. It is translated as CASSLEVLAGPTDTQYF.

V gene TRBV28 combines with J gene TRBJ2-1; D tentatively reads TRBD1 or TRBD2 (5 bases each). Germline loops: CDR1 MDHEN, CDR2 SYDVKM. The CDR3 has 16 residues. V lost 5 bases and J 6 bases, leaving 20 bases between the germline ends. Here the CDR3 DNA reads TGTGCCAGCAGTGACCCCCGGGGTGGGGACGGCAATGAGCAGTTCTTC. It yields the protein CASSDPRGGDGNEQFF.

The chain combines TRBV5-1 with TRBJ2-7; TRBD1 might be the D (6 bases). V was trimmed by 5 bases and J by 1 base, leaving 10 bases between them. The germline CDR1 and CDR2 sequences are SGHRS and YFSETQ. The CDR3 loop spans 13 amino acids. The CDR3, as DNA: TGCGCCAGCAGTATCACAGGGTCCTACGAGCAGTACTTC. Translated: CASSITGSYEQYF. The whole variable domain, remainder taken from reference TRBV5-1 and TRBJ2-7, is KAGVTQTPRYLIKTRGQQVTLSCSPISGHRSVSWYQQTPGQGLQFLFEYFSETQRNKGNFPGRFSGRQFSNSRSEMNVSTLELGDSALYLCASSITGSYEQYFGPGTRLTVT.